A selection of T cell receptor beta chains follows, all from one sample in a study of CD8 T cells in ankylosing spondylitis. In TCRdb, the 5' RACE reads were re-called with MiXCR into one record per CDR3 protein. The sample holds 36,000 or so distinct CDR3 sequences, 6% seen once. Source material: blood, either unsorted or a sorted T cell fraction (not recorded which). These receptors were obtained from a male donor with ankylosing spondylitis or in good health (not recorded which). Each CDR3 is given with its conserved first and last residue. The D gene is left open where the match is weak. Where a row states a size, it is once, few, many or the class of an expanded clone; other rows omit it.

V gene,D gene,J gene,clone size,CDR3 DNA,CDR3 protein
TRBV7-3,NA,TRBJ2-1,many,TGTGCCAGCAGCCGCGCTCGGACGGAATACAATGAGCAGTTCTTC,CASSRARTEYNEQFF
TRBV7-3,NA,TRBJ1-2,many,TGTGCCAGCAGCCCCGATCGGGGCAACTATGGCTACACCTTC,CASSPDRGNYGYTF
TRBV6-2/TRBV6-3,TRBD1,TRBJ2-4,many,TGTGCCAGCAGTGACGGACAGGGAGTCTTAAGGACCAAAAACATTCAGTACTTC,CASSDGQGVLRTKNIQYF
TRBV20-1,TRBD2,TRBJ2-5,many,TGCAGTGCTAGTAAAATTAGCGGGCAAGAGACCCAGTACTTC,CSASKISGQETQYF
TRBV5-1,NA,TRBJ2-3,many,TGCGCCAGCACCTTACAGGATACGCAGTATTTT,CASTLQDTQYF
TRBV6-5,NA,TRBJ1-2,many,TGTGCCAGCAGTTCGTCGGGAGTCCCAATCTATGGCTACACCTTC,CASSSSGVPIYGYTF
TRBV29-1,NA,TRBJ1-1,many,TGCAGCGTGCTAGGTGGGAAATCTGGGACCACTGAAGCTTTCTTT,CSVLGGKSGTTEAFF
TRBV2,TRBD2,TRBJ2-1,many,TGTGCCAGCAGAAAGACTAGCGGGAGTTCTAATGAGCAGTTCTTC,CASRKTSGSSNEQFF
TRBV10-1,TRBD1,TRBJ1-5,many,TGCGCCAGCGGTCACCCCCAAGTAGGCAGGGGGGACCCAGAACAACATTTT,CASGHPQVGRGDPEQHF
TRBV20-1,NA,TRBJ1-2,many,TGCAGTGCTAGGATCGTCAGGGAGTTCTATGGCTACACCTTC,CSARIVREFYGYTF
TRBV7-3,TRBD2,TRBJ2-1,many,TGTGCCAGCAGCTTAAAATGGGGGGGATGGCAGTTCTTC,CASSLKWGGWQFF
TRBV14,NA,TRBJ2-7,many,TGTGCCAGCAGTATAGCGTGGGGATACGAGCAGTACTTC,CASSIAWGYEQYF
TRBV5-5,TRBD1,TRBJ1-1,NA,TGTGCCGGCAGCTTGAAGACAGGGCGCGCTTTCTTT,CAGSLKTGRAFF
TRBV6-2/TRBV6-3,NA,TRBJ2-6,many,TGTGCCAGCAGTTACCTAGACTCTGGGGCCAACGTCCTGACTTTC,CASSYLDSGANVLTF
TRBV11-2,TRBD1,TRBJ2-7,many,TGTGCCAGCAGCTCTCAAATCCCGGGACAGAGAGCGACCTACGAGCAGTACTTC,CASSSQIPGQRATYEQYF
TRBV5-1,NA,TRBJ1-1,many,TGCGCCAGCAGCTCGAATTCCGGGATGAACACTGAAGCTTTCTTT,CASSSNSGMNTEAFF
TRBV6-1,NA,TRBJ1-2,many,TGTGCCAGCAGTGCGTTCGACAGGACCTATGGCTACACCTTC,CASSAFDRTYGYTF
TRBV20-1,NA,TRBJ2-7,many,TGCAGTGCTGGGGACGGGGGCGCGGATTTCTACGAGCAGTACTTC,CSAGDGGADFYEQYF
TRBV7-2,NA,TRBJ1-2,many,TGTGCCAGCAGCTTATCCGCAGGGAATGGCTACACCTTC,CASSLSAGNGYTF
TRBV7-8,TRBD1,TRBJ2-3,many,TGTGCCAGCAGCCCCAGGACAGGGGTCGGCGCAGATACGCAGTATTTT,CASSPRTGVGADTQYF
TRBV20-1,NA,TRBJ2-2,many,TGCAGCCAACCGAGAGGGGAGGACACCGGGGAGCTGTTTTTT,CSQPRGEDTGELFF
TRBV12-3/TRBV12-4,NA,TRBJ1-2,many,TGTGCCAGCAGTCCCTCGGGGGGGGCTCGTGGCTACACCTTC,CASSPSGGARGYTF
TRBV4-3,NA,TRBJ2-3,many,TGCGCCAGCAGCCCCTTCGCGGGCGATACGCAGTATTTT,CASSPFAGDTQYF
TRBV5-1,NA,TRBJ2-7,many,TGCGCCAGCAGCTTGGAGGGACTCGGCTACGAGCAGTACTTC,CASSLEGLGYEQYF
TRBV29-1,NA,TRBJ2-3,medium-sized,TGCAGCGTTGCACTAGTTAGGCACGGAGATACGCAGTATTTT,CSVALVRHGDTQYF
TRBV20-1,TRBD2,TRBJ2-2,many,TGCAGTGCTAGAGATGGGAGACTAGCGGGATCCGGGGAGCTGTTTTTT,CSARDGRLAGSGELFF
TRBV5-5,NA,TRBJ2-2,many,TGTGCCAGCAGCTTGGTAGATTCCACCGGGGAGCTGTTTTTT,CASSLVDSTGELFF
TRBV2,TRBD1,TRBJ1-2,NA,TGTGCCTTCAGTCCCCGGACAGGGGAGCTTAGGGGAGCCTATGGCTACACCTTC,CAFSPRTGELRGAYGYTF
TRBV27,NA,TRBJ2-1,many,TGTGCCAGCAGTGACCACGCGGAGCAGTTCTTC,CASSDHAEQFF
TRBV6-2/TRBV6-3,NA,TRBJ1-2,many,TGTGCCAGCAGTCCACTCCGACCGACAGCGGGAAATGGCTACACCTTC,CASSPLRPTAGNGYTF
TRBV20-1,NA,TRBJ1-2,many,TGCAGTGCTAGAGTGTCGATCTCCTTCTATGGCTACACCTTC,CSARVSISFYGYTF
TRBV20-1,NA,TRBJ2-3,many,TGCAGTGCTAGAGATAAAACAGATACGCAGTATTTT,CSARDKTDTQYF
TRBV7-2,TRBD1,TRBJ2-7,many,TGTGCCAGCAGCTGGACCGGGACAGTGGACTACGAGCAGTACTTC,CASSWTGTVDYEQYF
TRBV30,TRBD2,TRBJ2-1,many,TGTGCCTGGAGTAGAGGGAGGGCCTCAGCTGAGCAGTTCTTC,CAWSRGRASAEQFF
TRBV7-2,NA,TRBJ2-1,many,TGTGCCAGCAGCTTAGCTCAGAGCTCCTACAATGAGCAGTTCTTC,CASSLAQSSYNEQFF
TRBV2,NA,TRBJ2-1,NA,TGTGCCAGCAAGGGGGGAGTCTCCTACAATGAGCAGTTCTTC,CASKGGVSYNEQFF
TRBV6-6,TRBD1,TRBJ1-2,many,TGTGTGTCTAGTAGACAGGGGGCTGGTGGCTACACCTTC,CVSSRQGAGGYTF
TRBV5-1,TRBD2,TRBJ2-1,many,TGCGCCAGCAGCTTGGTTAGCGGGGTAAATGAGCAGTTCTTC,CASSLVSGVNEQFF
TRBV30,TRBD1,TRBJ1-1,NA,TGTGCCTGGAGAGGGACAGTGAACACTGAAGCTTTCTTT,CAWRGTVNTEAFF
TRBV3-1,NA,TRBJ2-1,many,TGTGCCAGCAGCCAAGCTTGGGGCTATGTTGAGCAGTTCTTC,CASSQAWGYVEQFF
TRBV4-2,NA,TRBJ1-1,many,TGTGCCAGCAGCCAACCTTCCTACTCGGACACTGAAGCTTTCTTT,CASSQPSYSDTEAFF
TRBV12-3/TRBV12-4,NA,TRBJ2-7,many,TGTGCCAGCAGTTTAACGGCAGGGCCTCACGAGCAGTACTTC,CASSLTAGPHEQYF
TRBV5-1,NA,TRBJ2-2,many,TGCGCCAGCAGCTACAGACTAGGGGGGGTAAACACCGGGGAGCTGTTTTTT,CASSYRLGGVNTGELFF
TRBV20-1,NA,TRBJ2-7,many,TGCAGTGCTAGAGGGCGAGGGAACTACGAGCAGTACTTC,CSARGRGNYEQYF
TRBV5-5,NA,TRBJ2-7,many,TGTGCCAGCAGCTTGGTTGTCTGGGTCACCTACGAGCAGTACTTC,CASSLVVWVTYEQYF
TRBV11-2,NA,TRBJ2-5,many,TGTGCCAGCAGGGGGGACATCGAGATTCAAGAGACCCAGTACTTC,CASRGDIEIQETQYF
TRBV6-2/TRBV6-3,TRBD1,TRBJ1-2,many,TGTGCCAGCAGTTACCGAGCCGGGACAGCTAACTATGGCTACACCTTC,CASSYRAGTANYGYTF
TRBV5-1,NA,TRBJ1-1,many,TGCGCCAGCAGCTTTGCATTAAGGGGTAACACTGAAGCTTTCTTT,CASSFALRGNTEAFF
TRBV20-1,TRBD2,TRBJ2-3,many,TGCAGTGCTACCTATCCTAGCGGGGGTCGAGATACGCAGTATTTT,CSATYPSGGRDTQYF
TRBV20-1,NA,TRBJ1-5,many,TGCAGTGCTAGGGCGGGTACTCAGCCCCAGCATTTT,CSARAGTQPQHF
TRBV3-1,NA,TRBJ2-5,many,TGTGCCAGCAGCCCGCAACTAGTTATTCAAGAGACCCAGTACTTC,CASSPQLVIQETQYF